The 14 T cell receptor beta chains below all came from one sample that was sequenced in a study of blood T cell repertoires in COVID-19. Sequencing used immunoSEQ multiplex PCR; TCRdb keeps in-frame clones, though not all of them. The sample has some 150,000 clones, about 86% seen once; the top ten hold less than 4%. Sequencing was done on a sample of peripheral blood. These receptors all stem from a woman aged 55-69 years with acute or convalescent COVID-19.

The CDR3 is CASSRTGTSGYEQYF. In nucleotides, the CDR3 is TGTGCCAGCTCGCGCACCGGGACTAGCGGCTACGAGCAGTACTTC. The J gene is TRBJ2-7, the V gene TRBV18, with TRBD2 identical over 11 bases. The CDR3 spans 15 residues. With 6 bases clipped from V and 3 bases from J, the junction kept 7 bases outside the gene matches. From germline, CDR1 is KGHSH and CDR2 LQKENI. The complete variable domain, with remaining parts taken from reference TRBV18 and TRBJ2-7, reads NAGVMQNPRHLVRRRGQEARLRCSPMKGHSHVYWYRQLPEEGLKFMVYLQKENIIDESGMPKERFSAEFPKEGPSILRIQQVVRGDSAAYFCASSRTGTSGYEQYFGPGTRLTVT.

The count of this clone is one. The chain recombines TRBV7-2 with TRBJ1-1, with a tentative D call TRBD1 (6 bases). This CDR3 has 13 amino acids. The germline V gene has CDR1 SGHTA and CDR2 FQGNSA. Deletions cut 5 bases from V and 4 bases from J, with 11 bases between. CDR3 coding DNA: TGTGCCAGCAGCCAACAGGGTGGCACTGAAGCTTTCTTT. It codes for CASSQQGGTEAFF.

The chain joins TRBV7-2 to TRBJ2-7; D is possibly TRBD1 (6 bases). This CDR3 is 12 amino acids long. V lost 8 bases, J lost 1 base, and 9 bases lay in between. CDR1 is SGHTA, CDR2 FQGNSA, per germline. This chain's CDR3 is CASGTRSYEQYF. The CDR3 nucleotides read TGTGCCAGCGGGACACGGTCCTACGAGCAGTACTTC.

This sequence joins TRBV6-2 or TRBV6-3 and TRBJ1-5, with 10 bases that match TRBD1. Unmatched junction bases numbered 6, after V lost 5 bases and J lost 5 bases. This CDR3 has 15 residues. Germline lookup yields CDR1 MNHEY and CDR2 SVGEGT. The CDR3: CASSTDRGIYQPQHF. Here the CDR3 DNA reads TGTGCCAGCAGTACGGACAGGGGGATCTATCAGCCCCAGCATTTT.

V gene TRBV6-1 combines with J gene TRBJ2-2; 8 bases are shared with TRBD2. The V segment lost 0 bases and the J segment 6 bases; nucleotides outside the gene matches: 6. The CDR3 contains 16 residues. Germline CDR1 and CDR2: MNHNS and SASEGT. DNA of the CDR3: TGTGCCAGCAGTGAAGCCCATCCAGCGGGAGCCGGGGAGCTGTTTTTT. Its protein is CASSEAHPAGAGELFF.

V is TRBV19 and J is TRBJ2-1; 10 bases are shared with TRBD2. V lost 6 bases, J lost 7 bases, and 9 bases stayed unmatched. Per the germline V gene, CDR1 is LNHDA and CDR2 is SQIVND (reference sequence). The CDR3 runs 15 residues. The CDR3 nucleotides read TGTGCCAGTAGCCCCAGCGGGAGGGGGGGGAATGAGCAGTTCTTC. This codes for CASSPSGRGGNEQFF. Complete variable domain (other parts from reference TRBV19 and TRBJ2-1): DGGITQSPKYLFRKEGQNVTLSCEQNLNHDAMYWYRQDPGQGLRLIYYSQIVNDFQKGDIAEGYSVSREKKESFPLTVTSAQKNPTAFYLCASSPSGRGGNEQFFGPGTRLTVL.

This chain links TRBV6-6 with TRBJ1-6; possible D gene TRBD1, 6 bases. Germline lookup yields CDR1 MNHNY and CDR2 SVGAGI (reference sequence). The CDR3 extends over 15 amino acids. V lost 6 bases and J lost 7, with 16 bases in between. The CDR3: CASRYRRTENSPLHF. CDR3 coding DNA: TGTGCCAGCAGATATCGGCGGACAGAAAATTCACCCCTCCACTTT.

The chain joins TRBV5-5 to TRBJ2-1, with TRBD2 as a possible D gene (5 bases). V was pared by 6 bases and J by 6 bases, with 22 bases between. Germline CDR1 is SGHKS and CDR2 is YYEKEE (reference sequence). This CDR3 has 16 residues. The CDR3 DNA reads TGTGCCAGCACCATCCGAGACTACATACCGGCCAATGAGCAGTTCTTC. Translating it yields CASTIRDYIPANEQFF.

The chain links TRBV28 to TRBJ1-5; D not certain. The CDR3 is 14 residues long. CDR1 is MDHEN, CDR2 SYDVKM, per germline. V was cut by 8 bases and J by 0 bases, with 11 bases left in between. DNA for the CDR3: TGTGCCAGCCACATGTTCCGTAGCAATCAGCCCCAGCATTTT. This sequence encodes CASHMFRSNQPQHF.

Written as DNA, the CDR3 is TGTGCCAGCATCCCAAACAGGGTCTCCTACGAGCAGTACTTC. This sequence encodes CASIPNRVSYEQYF. The genes are TRBV2 and TRBJ2-7; tentatively, D is TRBD1 (6 bases). Trimming removed 7 bases from V and 0 bases from J, with 13 bases in between. The CDR3 runs 14 residues. Germline CDR1 is SNHLY and CDR2 is FYNNEI.

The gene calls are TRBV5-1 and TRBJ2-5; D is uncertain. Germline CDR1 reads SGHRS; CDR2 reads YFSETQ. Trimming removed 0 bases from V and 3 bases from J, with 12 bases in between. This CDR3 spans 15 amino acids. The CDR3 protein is CASSLGRGAKETQYF. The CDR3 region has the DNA TGCGCCAGCAGCTTGGGTCGCGGCGCCAAAGAGACCCAGTACTTC.

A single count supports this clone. The CDR3 sequence: CASSTMGGRTGRNSPLHF. The CDR3 coding sequence is TGTGCCAGCAGTACTATGGGGGGACGGACAGGGCGTAATTCACCCCTCCACTTT. The chain combines TRBV28 with TRBJ1-6; TRBD1 aligns across 8 bases. Germline values: CDR1 MDHEN, CDR2 SYDVKM. The CDR3 spans 18 residues. With 5 bases clipped from V and 6 bases from J, the junction kept 15 bases outside the gene matches. Full variable domain (outside the CDR3, taken from reference TRBV28 and TRBJ1-6): DVKVTQSSRYLVKRTGEKVFLECVQDMDHENMFWYRQDPGLGLRLIYFSYDVKMKEKGDIPEGYSVSREKKERFSLILESASTNQTSMYLCASSTMGGRTGRNSPLHFGNGTRLTVT.

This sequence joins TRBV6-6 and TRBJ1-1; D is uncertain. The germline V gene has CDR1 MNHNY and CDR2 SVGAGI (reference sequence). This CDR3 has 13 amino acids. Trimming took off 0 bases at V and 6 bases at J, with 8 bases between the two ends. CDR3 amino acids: CASSYSDTPEAFF. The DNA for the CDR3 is TGTGCCAGCAGTTACTCTGATACTCCTGAAGCTTTCTTT.

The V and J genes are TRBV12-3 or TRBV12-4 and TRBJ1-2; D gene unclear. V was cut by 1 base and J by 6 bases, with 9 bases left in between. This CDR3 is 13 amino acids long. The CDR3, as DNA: TGTGCCAGCAGTTTAGGGGAGAAGGATGGCTACACCTTC. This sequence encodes CASSLGEKDGYTF.